This passage covers 14 T cell receptor beta chains from one sample sequenced in a study of blood T cell repertoires in COVID-19. Produced via immunoSEQ multiplex PCR; TCRdb's table is partial and in-frame only. Of about 380,000 clones listed, more than 75% were seen once; the top ten hold roughly 1.2%. The sample comprised PBMCs or T cells enriched from blood (not recorded which). These TCRs come from a woman between 18 and 29 years old who had recovered from COVID-19.

The chain carries TRBV30 and TRBJ1-4, with D tentatively TRBD1 (6 bases). This CDR3 is built from 15 residues. The V gene's germline CDR1 is GTSNPN and CDR2 SVGIG (reference sequence). V was cut by 4 bases and J by 8 bases, with 20 bases left in between. The DNA of the CDR3 is TGTGCCTGGACCTTACTTCAGGAAGGGGGAGAAAAACTGTTTTTT. It encodes CAWTLLQEGGEKLFF. The full variable domain, with the rest looked up from reference TRBV30 and TRBJ1-4, is SQTIHQWPATLVQPVGSPLSLECTVEGTSNPNLYWYRQAAGRGLQLLFYSVGIGQISSEVPQNLSASRPQDRQFILSSKKLLLSDSGFYLCAWTLLQEGGEKLFFGSGTQLSVL.

As DNA, the CDR3 is TGTGCCAGCAGTGCCTGGGCTGGCTATGGCTACACCTTC. It yields the protein CASSAWAGYGYTF. The chain couples TRBV2 to TRBJ1-2; D gene uncertain. The V end lost 4 bases, the J end lost 4 bases, and 10 bases lay between the germline ends. CDR1 is SNHLY, CDR2 FYNNEI, per germline. The CDR3 spans 13 residues. The full variable domain, completed using reference TRBV2 and TRBJ1-2, is EPEVTQTPSHQVTQMGQEVILRCVPISNHLYFYWYRQILGQKVEFLVSFYNNEISEKSEIFDDQFSVERPDGSNFTLKIRSTKLEDSAMYFCASSAWAGYGYTFGSGTRLTVV.

The count of this clone is one. This sequence joins TRBV30 and TRBJ2-1, with TRBD2 matching over 9 bases. CDR1 and CDR2 from the germline V gene are GTSNPN and SVGIG (reference sequence). The J segment lost 0 bases and the V segment lost 7 bases, leaving 7 bases of the junction unmatched. There are 15 residues in the CDR3. The CDR3 DNA reads as TGTGCCTATTTAGCGGGGGAGAGCTCCTACAATGAGCAGTTCTTC. Its translation is CAYLAGESSYNEQFF.

V usage is TRBV15 and J usage is TRBJ1-5; 7 bases agree with TRBD1. This CDR3 contains 15 residues. J lost 9 bases, V lost 4 bases, and 12 bases had no gene match. Germline CDR1 is LNHNV and CDR2 is YYDKDF (reference sequence). The CDR3 nucleotides read TGTGCCACCAGCATAGGGACAGTCATCTCTTTGCCCCAGCATTTT. As protein: CATSIGTVISLPQHF.

V and J are TRBV19 and TRBJ1-5, with no clear D. This CDR3 comprises 18 residues. Trimming cost V 2 bases and J 0 bases, with 17 bases left between them. Germline CDR1 is LNHDA and CDR2 is SQIVND (reference sequence). Here the CDR3 reads CASSIPHSSEYSNQPQHF. The CDR3 DNA reads TGTGCCAGTAGTATACCCCATTCGAGTGAGTATAGCAATCAGCCCCAGCATTTT.

The genes are TRBV2 and TRBJ2-1; 9 nucleotides match TRBD2. Germline CDR1 SNHLY, CDR2 FYNNEI. J lost 3 bases, V lost 8 bases, and 11 bases had no gene match. CDR3 size: 16 residues. CDR3 nucleotide sequence: TGTGCCAGCCGACCCAGACTAGCGGAGATCTACAATGAGCAGTTCTTC. Encoded protein: CASRPRLAEIYNEQFF. Supplemented by reference TRBV2 and TRBJ2-1, the full variable domain reads EPEVTQTPSHQVTQMGQEVILRCVPISNHLYFYWYRQILGQKVEFLVSFYNNEISEKSEIFDDQFSVERPDGSNFTLKIRSTKLEDSAMYFCASRPRLAEIYNEQFFGPGTRLTVL.

CDR3 region: CASSPTGGTTSDTQYF. The CDR3 nucleotides are TGTGCCAGCAGTCCCACCGGAGGGACTACCTCGGATACGCAGTATTTT. J is TRBJ2-3 and V is TRBV6-6; TRBD2 matches at 7 bases. Looked up from germline, CDR1 is MNHNY and CDR2 is SVGAGI (reference sequence). With V trimmed by 5 bases and J by 6 bases, 14 bases remained unmatched. CDR3 length: 16 residues.

V gene TRBV27 combines with J gene TRBJ2-5; tentative D call: TRBD1 (5 bases). CDR3 length: 14 residues. The V end lost 3 bases, the J end lost 9 bases, and 17 bases lay between the germline ends. Germline values: CDR1 MNHEY, CDR2 SMNVEV (reference sequence). The CDR3 bases are TGTGCCAGCAGTTTCCAGGGTGTGGGTAGGGCCCAGTACTTC. This encodes CASSFQGVGRAQYF.

The V and J genes are TRBV4-2 and TRBJ1-2, with TRBD1 matching 10 bases. V shed 5 bases and J 1 base; nucleotides not matched to a gene: 4. CDR1 LGHNA and CDR2 YNFKEQ come from the germline V gene. CDR3 length equals 15 residues. The CDR3 nucleotides are TGTGCCAGCAGCTCCGGGACAGGGGATAACTATGGCTACACCTTC. Its protein is CASSSGTGDNYGYTF.

The rearrangement joins TRBV7-9 to TRBJ1-1, with D tentatively TRBD1 (5 bases). The CDR3 is made up of 15 amino acids. Germline V gene lookup returns CDR1 SEHNR and CDR2 FQNEAQ (reference sequence). Between the trimmed V and J ends, which lost 3 bases and 4 bases, there was a span of 15 bases. CDR3 in DNA: TGTGCCAGCAGCTTCTCAGGGTCCCGAGGCACTGAAGCTTTCTTT. Encoded protein: CASSFSGSRGTEAFF.

V and J are TRBV27 and TRBJ2-1; TRBD2 matches at 7 bases. This CDR3 contains 19 residues. V trimming: 7 bases; J trimming: 4 bases; junction bases outside the gene matches: 22. The V gene's germline CDR1 is MNHEY and CDR2 SMNVEV (reference sequence). The CDR3 loop is CASISNSEVRGRGYNEQFF. CDR3 in DNA: TGTGCCAGCATTTCTAACTCGGAGGTGCGGGGGAGGGGTTACAATGAGCAGTTCTTC.

The chain links TRBV7-9 to TRBJ2-4; D is perhaps TRBD1 (5 bases). From germline, CDR1 is SEHNR and CDR2 FQNEAQ (reference sequence). Trimming removed 5 bases at V and 5 bases at J, with 13 bases between. This CDR3 comprises 14 residues. The CDR3 DNA reads TGTGCCAGCAGCCCAGGACATTACGAAAACATTCAGTACTTC. This sequence encodes CASSPGHYENIQYF.

The chain has TRBV11-2 and TRBJ1-5, with 8 bases aligning to TRBD1. In germline, CDR1 is SGHAT, CDR2 FQNNGV. This CDR3 is built from 15 residues. Trimming took 1 base from V and 3 from J; bases not matched to a gene: 2. CDR3 nucleotides: TGTGCCAGCAGCTTAGGGGACAGGTACAATCAGCCCCAGCATTTT. Translation: CASSLGDRYNQPQHF.

The CDR3, as DNA: TGCAGCGTTGGTAGCGGCGGCGAGCAGTTCTTC. Translated, it gives CSVGSGGEQFF. J is TRBJ2-1 and V is TRBV29-1, with D maybe TRBD2 (6 bases). V was trimmed by 4 bases and J by 10 bases, leaving 11 bases between them. The CDR3 is 11 residues long. Germline V CDR1 and CDR2: SQVTM, ANQGSEA.